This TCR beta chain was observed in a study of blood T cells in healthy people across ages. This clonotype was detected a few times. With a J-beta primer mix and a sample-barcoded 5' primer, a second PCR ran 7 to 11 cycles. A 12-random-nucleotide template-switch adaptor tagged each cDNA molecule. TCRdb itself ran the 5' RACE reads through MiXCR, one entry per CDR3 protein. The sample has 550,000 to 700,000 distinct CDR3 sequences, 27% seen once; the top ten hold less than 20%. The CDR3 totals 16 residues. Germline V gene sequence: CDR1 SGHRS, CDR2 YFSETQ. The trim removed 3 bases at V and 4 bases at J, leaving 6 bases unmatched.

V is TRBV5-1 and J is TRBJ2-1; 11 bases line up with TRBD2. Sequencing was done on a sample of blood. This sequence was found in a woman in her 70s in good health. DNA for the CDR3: TGCGCCAGCAGCTCCGAGGGGACTAGCGGATACAATGAGCAGTTCTTC. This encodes CASSSEGTSGYNEQFF.